The 32 T cell receptor beta chains below come from one sample, sequenced in a study of shared clonotypes between healthy human individuals (dated by TCRdb to the early 2020s). Libraries came from the immunoSEQ multiplex PCR assay. TCRdb's version of the immuneACCESS table is confined to in-frame rearrangements and falls short of the full clone set. An unresolved V gene accounts for under half of the shortfall where checked; the remainder is of unknown origin. Across this sample there are more than 900,000 clones, with roughly 74% seen only once. More than 0.55% of the sample goes to the ten largest clones. The sample comprised memory CD4+ T cells from PBMCs. Sample cell subset or site, as interpreted from the label and publication: CD45RA-negative fraction. All receptors derive from a man aged 18 to 30 in good health. Some clones in this sample may be carry-over from other donors' samples.

To note about this clone: Other nucleotide sequences in the sample specify the same CDR3. J is TRBJ2-5 and V is TRBV7-3, with D perhaps TRBD2 (6 bases). V was pared by 1 base and J by 1 base, with 7 bases between. The CDR3 contains 14 residues. From germline, CDR1 is SGHTA and CDR2 FQGTGA. Written as DNA, the CDR3 is TGTGCCAGCAGCTTAAGCGGGGCCCAAGAGACCCAGTACTTC. Its protein is CASSLSGAQETQYF.

The rearrangement links TRBV7-2 to TRBJ2-7; no clear D gene. Germline V gives CDR1 SGHTA, CDR2 FQGNSA. V was shortened by 1 base and J by 2 bases, with 12 bases between the two germline ends. This CDR3 contains 15 residues. In nucleotides, the CDR3 is TGTGCCAGCAGCTTAGGTTCTCAGGTCACCTACGAGCAGTACTTC. Amino acids: CASSLGSQVTYEQYF.

The chain combines TRBV28 with TRBJ2-7; 9 nucleotides line up with TRBD1. V lost 4 bases, J lost 1 base, and 8 bases stayed unmatched. CDR3 length: 16 amino acids. Germline V gene sequence: CDR1 MDHEN, CDR2 SYDVKM. The CDR3 sequence is CASSSPGGTGSYEQYF. The CDR3 coding sequence is TGTGCCAGCAGTTCCCCCGGGGGGACAGGGTCCTACGAGCAGTACTTC.

The chain links TRBV2 to TRBJ2-5; perhaps D is TRBD1 or TRBD2 (5 bases each). The CDR3 is 15 amino acids. CDR1 SNHLY and CDR2 FYNNEI come from the germline V gene. V lost 2 bases and J lost 5, with 15 bases in between. The CDR3, as DNA: TGTGCCAGCAGTGAAAGGGTGGGGGTAGCGGAGACCCAGTACTTC. This encodes CASSERVGVAETQYF.

The rearrangement joins TRBV28 to TRBJ1-2, with 8 bases that match TRBD1. The germline gives CDR1 MDHEN, CDR2 SYDVKM. The CDR3 is 14 residues long. With 3 bases clipped from V and 7 bases from J, the junction kept 7 bases outside the gene matches. As DNA, the CDR3 is TGTGCCAGCAGTTTGAGGACAGGGCTTCGTGGCTACACCTTC. Translated, it gives CASSLRTGLRGYTF.

The chain employs TRBV5-5 and TRBJ1-2, with D possibly TRBD1 on 5 matching bases. CDR1 is SGHKS and CDR2 is YYEKEE in the germline V gene (reference sequence). CDR3 length: 15 amino acids. Trimming removed 4 bases from V and 3 bases from J, with 16 bases in between. CDR3 sequence reads: CASSHAGVGYYGYTF. CDR3 DNA sequence: TGTGCCAGCAGCCACGCGGGGGTGGGGTACTATGGCTACACCTTC.

As regards this clone: Germline and junction disagree at one end, which may indicate a read error. In nucleotides, the CDR3 is TGCGCCAGCAGCTTGAGCGGGACCTCCTCGTGGGACCACTTC. Protein product: CASSLSGTSSWDHF. The chain recombines TRBV5-1 with TRBJ2-5, with 7 bases that match TRBD2. CDR1 and CDR2 from the germline V gene are SGHRS and YFSETQ. CDR3 length: 14 amino acids.

The rearrangement joins TRBV19 to TRBJ2-7; 8 bases agree with TRBD2. Germline trimming cut 1 base from V and 3 bases from J; bases unmatched to any gene: 2. The CDR3 spans 14 residues. Germline V gene sequence: CDR1 LNHDA, CDR2 SQIVND (reference sequence). The CDR3 nucleotides are TGTGCCAGTAGTATAGGCGGGGGGATCTACGAGCAGTACTTC. It encodes CASSIGGGIYEQYF.

The V gene is TRBV5-4, the J gene TRBJ2-7; 11 nucleotides line up with TRBD2. The CDR3 sequence is 15 residues long. V trimming: 3 bases; J trimming: 2 bases; junction bases outside the gene matches: 4. CDR1 SGHNT and CDR2 YYREEE come from the germline V gene (reference sequence). The CDR3 coding sequence is TGTGCCAGCAGCTCCGGGACTAGCGGTGCCTACGAGCAGTACTTC. Residues: CASSSGTSGAYEQYF.

The chain carries TRBV27 and TRBJ1-2; 8 bases line up with TRBD1. CDR1 MNHEY and CDR2 SMNVEV come from the germline V gene (reference sequence). Trimming at V came to 3 bases and at J to 3 bases, leaving 6 bases not matched to a gene. The CDR3 runs to 15 residues. The CDR3 region is CASSLSGGPYYGYTF. CDR3 sequence (DNA): TGTGCCAGCAGTTTGTCAGGGGGCCCTTACTATGGCTACACCTTC.

The V call is TRBV28, the J call TRBJ2-7; 8 bases match TRBD1. Per the germline V gene, CDR1 is MDHEN and CDR2 is SYDVKM. Germline trimming cut 2 bases from V and 4 bases from J; bases unmatched to any gene: 4. The CDR3 covers 14 residues. CDR3 sequence reads: CASSLLDRVYEQYF. The CDR3 DNA reads TGTGCCAGCAGTTTACTGGACAGGGTATACGAGCAGTACTTC.

This clone has a single count. The V call is TRBV18, the J call TRBJ2-5; D might be TRBD1 or TRBD2, each matching 5 bases. The CDR3 is 17 amino acids. Deletions cut 1 base from V and 4 bases from J, with 19 bases between. Looked up from germline, CDR1 is KGHSH and CDR2 is LQKENI. CDR3 amino acids: CASSPRNPGALGETQYF. The CDR3 DNA reads TGTGCCAGCTCACCACGGAACCCCGGGGCCCTCGGAGAGACCCAGTACTTC.

The chain uses TRBV5-1 and TRBJ1-3; D not resolved. Germline V gives CDR1 SGHRS, CDR2 YFSETQ. The CDR3 contains 16 residues. Trimming cost V 4 bases and J 0 bases, with 14 bases left between them. CDR3 nucleotides: TGCGCCAGCAGCACACAGCCTCTAAACTCTGGAAACACCATATATTTT. Residues: CASSTQPLNSGNTIYF.

The rearrangement links TRBV2 to TRBJ2-3; D not certain. Germline assignment: CDR1 SNHLY and CDR2 FYNNEI. V lost 1 base and J lost 6, with 14 bases in between. The CDR3 covers 15 residues. The CDR3 DNA reads as TGTGCCAGCAGTGAAGAGGCCCCGTCGCGGGATACGCAGTATTTT. It yields the protein CASSEEAPSRDTQYF.

The genes are TRBV5-1 and TRBJ1-1; D uncertain. V was pared by 0 bases and J by 5 bases, with 11 bases between. This CDR3 spans 14 amino acids. Germline CDR1 is SGHRS and CDR2 is YFSETQ. The chain's CDR3 is CASSLASDLTEAFF. DNA of the CDR3: TGCGCCAGCAGCTTGGCCTCGGACCTAACTGAAGCTTTCTTT.

V gene TRBV30 combines with J gene TRBJ1-5; D unresolved. The CDR3 is 13 residues long. The germline V and J ends were trimmed by 6 bases and 0 bases, with 9 bases remaining between them. Looked up from germline, CDR1 is GTSNPN and CDR2 is SVGIG (reference sequence). CDR3 region: CACSADSNQPQHF. The DNA of the CDR3 is TGTGCCTGCTCGGCAGATAGCAATCAGCCCCAGCATTTT.

This clone has a single count. This sequence joins TRBV5-1 and TRBJ2-3; 9 bases match TRBD2. Per germline, CDR1 SGHRS and CDR2 YFSETQ. J was trimmed by 1 base and V by 2 bases; bases with no gene match: 8. CDR3 length: 17 residues. The chain's CDR3 is CASSFQPRLAGTDTQYF. For the CDR3, the DNA is TGCGCCAGCAGCTTTCAACCCCGACTAGCGGGCACAGATACGCAGTATTTT.

CDR3 sequence reads: CASSGKLATNYGYTF. As DNA, the CDR3 is TGTGCCAGCTCAGGAAAGCTGGCGACAAACTATGGCTACACCTTC. V and J are TRBV18 and TRBJ1-2, with unresolved D. The CDR3 is 15 amino acids. Germline V gives CDR1 KGHSH, CDR2 LQKENI. V shed 5 bases and J shed 2 bases, with 15 bases lying between them.

The chain employs TRBV28 and TRBJ2-2; D perhaps matches TRBD2 (7 bases). CDR1 is MDHEN, CDR2 SYDVKM, per germline. The V and J ends lost 4 bases and 1 base respectively, with 19 bases between them. This CDR3 comprises 18 residues. The CDR3 loop reads CASSSPPGGGRNTGELFF. The CDR3 DNA reads TGTGCCAGCAGTTCCCCGCCTGGGGGCGGGAGGAACACCGGGGAGCTGTTTTTT.

This chain's CDR3 is CASSSLLAGGYNEQFF. CDR3 in DNA: TGTGCCAGCAGCTCCCTACTAGCGGGAGGTTACAATGAGCAGTTCTTC. The genes are TRBV11-2 and TRBJ2-1; 12 nucleotides match TRBD2. Trimming took 4 bases from V and 4 from J; bases not matched to a gene: 5. Germline V gene sequence: CDR1 SGHAT, CDR2 FQNNGV. The CDR3 has 16 residues.

This rearrangement joins TRBV15 to TRBJ2-5; a weak D match, TRBD2 (5 bases). The CDR3 loop spans 13 amino acids. V gave up 7 bases and J gave up 4 bases, with 13 bases separating them. The V gene's germline CDR1 is LNHNV and CDR2 YYDKDF (reference sequence). The CDR3 sequence is CATKGASLETQYF. The CDR3, as DNA: TGTGCCACCAAGGGTGCTAGCTTAGAGACCCAGTACTTC.

The chain carries TRBV7-3 and TRBJ2-4; D ambiguous. The CDR3 spans 14 residues. The germline V gene has CDR1 SGHTA and CDR2 FQGTGA. V was shortened by 5 bases and J by 1 base, with 9 bases between the two germline ends. The CDR3 sequence is CASSPSAAKNIQYF. The CDR3 DNA reads as TGTGCCAGCAGCCCCTCCGCGGCCAAAAACATTCAGTACTTC.

The gene calls are TRBV6-1 and TRBJ1-2, with D unresolved. Germline values: CDR1 MNHNS, CDR2 SASEGT. The germline V and J ends were trimmed by 0 bases and 7 bases, with 12 bases remaining between them. This CDR3 contains 14 residues. The CDR3 bases are TGTGCCAGCAGTGAAGCTGGTAGGGTGCGTGGCTACACCTTC. Translation: CASSEAGRVRGYTF.

The chain is built from TRBV7-2 and TRBJ2-1; D may match TRBD1 or TRBD2 (5 bases each). V was pared by 4 bases and J by 9 bases, with 13 bases between. This CDR3 comprises 13 residues. From germline, CDR1 is SGHTA and CDR2 FQGNSA. CDR3 sequence: CASSWDRSAEQFF. As DNA, the CDR3 is TGTGCCAGCAGCTGGGACCGGTCGGCTGAGCAGTTCTTC.

The V call is TRBV6-1, the J call TRBJ2-3; the D is unclear. The germline V gene has CDR1 MNHNS and CDR2 SASEGT. The CDR3 spans 11 residues. Between the trimmed V and J ends, which lost 9 bases and 6 bases, there was a span of 10 bases. CDR3 residues: CASHESDTQYF. CDR3 nucleotide sequence: TGTGCCAGTCACGAGTCCGATACGCAGTATTTT.

A remark on this clone: It is likely a read error: a sequence one base away is far more abundant. The conserved phenylalanine or tryptophan is not found at the CDR3 terminus, so this likely reflects a read error. The genes are TRBV4-2 and TRBJ1-2; D ambiguous. Germline-derived CDR1 and CDR2 are LGHNA and YNFKEQ. V dropped 2 bases and J dropped 1 base, with 8 bases sitting between them. This CDR3 region has 14 residues. CDR3 nucleotide sequence: TGTGCCAGCAGCCAAACCGACATTAACTATGGCTACACCTCC. This encodes CASSQTDINYGYTS.

The chain recombines TRBV27 with TRBJ2-5; 9 bases are a match to TRBD1. The CDR3 runs 16 residues. The junction had 10 bases not matched to a gene; V was cut back by 6 bases and J by 2 bases. Germline V gene lookup returns CDR1 MNHEY and CDR2 SMNVEV (reference sequence). In DNA form, the CDR3 reads TGTGCCAGCAGGAACTCCGGGACAGGGTGGCAAGAGACCCAGTACTTC. It is translated as CASRNSGTGWQETQYF.

V is TRBV5-4 and J is TRBJ1-2; unclear D gene. V was trimmed by 0 bases and J by 3 bases, leaving 9 bases between them. The CDR3 is made up of 14 amino acids. Germline V CDR1 and CDR2: SGHNT, YYREEE (reference sequence). The CDR3 nucleotides are TGTGCCAGCAGCTTGGCGTTGGGAGACTATGGCTACACCTTC. This codes for CASSLALGDYGYTF.

Turning to this clone: The CDR3 end shows no conserved phenylalanine or tryptophan, and so a read error is likely. No DNA is shown, since the ends of the CDR3 on it are uncertain; the CDR3 is the one TCRdb lists. The chain recombines TRBV4-1 with TRBJ2-7; the table assigns TRBD1, which was not confirmed against the DNA. CDR1 and CDR2 (germline): MGHRA, YSYEKL. The CDR3 spans 11 amino acids, including both terminal residues. The CDR3 is CASSQEPVAPC.

The rearrangement joins TRBV21-1 to TRBJ2-1; the table's D call, TRBD2, has no DNA check behind it. TRBV21-1 is tagged as a pseudogene. The length of the CDR3 is 17 residues. For the CDR3, the DNA is TGTGCCAGCAGCAAAGAAGTGCCGGGATCTTGGGGCAATGAGCAGTTCTTC. This gives the protein CASSKEVPGSWGNEQFF.

Comment on this clone: This may be a read error: a much more frequent sequence differs by one nucleotide. The identical CDR3 is also encoded by other nucleotide sequences in the sample. The chain joins TRBV7-9 to TRBJ2-7; perhaps TRBD2 as D (6 bases). The V gene lost 6 bases and the J gene lost 6 bases, with 18 bases spanning the gap. This CDR3 has 14 residues. The germline gives CDR1 SEHNR, CDR2 FQNEAQ (reference sequence). CDR3 sequence: CASRLGTSQPEQYF. The CDR3, as DNA: TGTGCCAGCAGGCTTGGTACTAGCCAGCCCGAGCAGTACTTC.

This clone was seen more than once but under ten times. The chain has TRBV6-6 and TRBJ1-2; TRBD1 might be the D (6 bases). Germline values: CDR1 MNHNY, CDR2 SVGAGI (reference sequence). This CDR3 is built from 15 residues. V dropped 1 base and J dropped 8 bases, with 17 bases sitting between them. CDR3 region: CASSYLGGPLRGYTF. CDR3 coding DNA: TGTGCCAGCAGTTACTTAGGGGGGCCATTGAGAGGCTACACCTTC.